The 29 T cell receptor beta chains below were found in one sample sequenced in a study of blood T cell repertoires in COVID-19. Produced via immunoSEQ multiplex PCR; TCRdb's table is partial and in-frame only. The sample includes roughly 300,000 clones, roughly 85% of them seen just once. The sequenced sample was peripheral blood. The source is a woman aged 45-65 years who had recovered from COVID-19.

This chain links TRBV5-4 with TRBJ1-3; 9 positions agree with TRBD1. This CDR3 is 16 amino acids long. From germline, CDR1 is SGHNT and CDR2 YYREEE (reference sequence). V dropped 2 bases and J dropped 2; count of bases not matched to a gene: 5. Here the CDR3 DNA reads TGTGCCAGCAGCTTTCAGACAGGGGGAACTGGAAACACCATATATTTT. Translation: CASSFQTGGTGNTIYF.

This clone was detected a few times. V gene TRBV11-2 combines with J gene TRBJ1-6; D remains ambiguous. Germline-derived CDR1 and CDR2 are SGHAT and FQNNGV. The CDR3 consists of 14 residues. Trimming pared 5 bases from V and 6 bases from J, leaving 11 bases between. In DNA, the CDR3 is TGTGCCAGCAGCCCCTCATCGGGTAATTCACCCCTCCACTTT. Protein product: CASSPSSGNSPLHF.

The V gene is TRBV28, the J gene TRBJ2-2, with D unclear. The CDR3 is made up of 12 amino acids. The germline V and J ends were trimmed by 3 bases and 3 bases, with 2 bases remaining between them. In germline, CDR1 is MDHEN, CDR2 SYDVKM. CDR3 protein: CASSFDTGELFF. DNA of the CDR3: TGTGCCAGCAGTTTCGACACCGGGGAGCTGTTTTTT.

The V gene is TRBV20-1, the J gene TRBJ2-7; a weak D match, TRBD2 (5 bases). Germline CDR1 reads DFQATT; CDR2 reads SNEGSKA (reference sequence). Trimming stripped 3 bases from V and 3 bases from J, with 9 bases between. The CDR3 consists of 12 residues. The DNA of the CDR3 is TGCAGTGCTAGTGGAGGACTCTACGAGCAGTACTTC. This codes for CSASGGLYEQYF.

This clone was picked up one time. V usage is TRBV2 and J usage is TRBJ1-6; possible D gene TRBD1, 5 bases. With 4 bases removed from V and 9 bases from J, the gap between germline ends came to 10 bases. The CDR3 spans 13 residues. Germline loops: CDR1 SNHLY, CDR2 FYNNEI. CDR3 sequence (DNA): TGTGCCAGCAGTGGGGGGGTGGGTTCACCCCTCCACTTT. Its protein product is CASSGGVGSPLHF.

The rearrangement links TRBV29-1 to TRBJ2-2; 8 nucleotides match TRBD1. There are 14 residues in the CDR3. Germline assignment: CDR1 SQVTM and CDR2 ANQGSEA. Trimming cost V 6 bases and J 6 bases; bases outside gene matches: 9. The CDR3 DNA reads TGCAGCGTATCGCAGGGGGCGCAGGCCGGGGAGCTGTTTTTT. Encoded protein: CSVSQGAQAGELFF.

The count of this clone is one. The chain is built from TRBV29-1 and TRBJ2-7, with a possible D match to TRBD2 (5 bases). Looked up from germline, CDR1 is SQVTM and CDR2 is ANQGSEA. The CDR3 is made up of 11 amino acids. V was trimmed by 6 bases and J by 7 bases, leaving 13 bases between them. This CDR3 reads CSVTDRREQYF. CDR3 in DNA: TGCAGCGTCACGGACCGGAGGGAGCAGTACTTC.

A few counts support this clone. The rearrangement links TRBV7-9 to TRBJ2-7; 9 nucleotides agree with TRBD1. The junction had 6 bases not matched to a gene; V was cut back by 1 base and J by 5 bases. This CDR3 has 15 residues. Looked up from germline, CDR1 is SEHNR and CDR2 is FQNEAQ (reference sequence). The CDR3, as DNA: TGTGCCAGCAGCTTAGTTGGGACAGGGTCCAACGAGCAGTACTTC. It encodes CASSLVGTGSNEQYF. Based on the CDR3 plus reference TRBV7-9 and TRBJ2-7, the full variable domain is DTGVSQNPRHKITKRGQNVTFRCDPISEHNRLYWYRQTLGQGPEFLTYFQNEAQLEKSRLLSDRFSAERPKGSFSTLEIQRTEQGDSAMYLCASSLVGTGSNEQYFGPGTRLTVT.

The V and J genes are TRBV6-2 or TRBV6-3 and TRBJ2-1; 7 nucleotides align to TRBD1. Unmatched junction bases numbered 11, after V lost 5 bases and J lost 4 bases. This CDR3 contains 16 residues. Germline-derived CDR1 and CDR2 are MNHEY and SVGEGT. The CDR3 nucleotides are TGTGCCAGCAGTACCCCTGACAGGGCCGTTTACAATGAGCAGTTCTTC. This codes for CASSTPDRAVYNEQFF.

The CDR3 sequence is CASSQEALAGGTQYF. CDR3 bases: TGTGCCAGCAGCCAAGAGGCACTAGCGGGAGGGACCCAGTACTTC. This chain links TRBV14 with TRBJ2-5, with TRBD2 identical over 12 bases. V shed 0 bases, J shed 7 bases, and the junction held 3 bases outside the gene matches. The CDR3 covers 15 residues. Germline V gene data show CDR1 as SGHDN and CDR2 as FVKESK.

V and J are TRBV27 and TRBJ2-7, with 8 bases aligning to TRBD2. CDR1 is MNHEY, CDR2 SMNVEV, per germline (reference sequence). V trimming: 4 bases; J trimming: 0 bases; junction bases outside the gene matches: 8. The CDR3 covers 16 residues. CDR3 sequence: CASSSPFSGDSYEQYF. The CDR3 region has the DNA TGTGCCAGCAGTTCCCCTTTTAGCGGGGACTCCTACGAGCAGTACTTC.

The CDR3 coding sequence is TGTGCCAGCAGCTACAATCTAGCGGGACAAGAGACCCAGTACTTC. This encodes CASSYNLAGQETQYF. The V call is TRBV28, the J call TRBJ2-5, with 9 bases identical to TRBD2. This CDR3 contains 15 residues. The J segment lost 2 bases and the V segment lost 6 bases, leaving 7 bases of the junction unmatched. Germline CDR1 MDHEN, CDR2 SYDVKM.

V usage is TRBV24-1 and J usage is TRBJ1-3, with 7 nucleotides matching TRBD1. Per germline, CDR1 KGHDR and CDR2 SFDVKD. V gave up 3 bases and J gave up 3 bases; unmatched junction bases: 16. This CDR3 has 19 amino acids. The CDR3 DNA reads TGTGCCACCAGTGATCCGCCCCTCCCGGGACAGTCGGATGGAAACACCATATATTTT. Its protein is CATSDPPLPGQSDGNTIYF.

V usage is TRBV27 and J usage is TRBJ1-2; D unresolved. CDR1 MNHEY and CDR2 SMNVEV come from the germline V gene (reference sequence). This CDR3 comprises 15 residues. The ends were cut back, 6 bases at V and 11 bases at J, with 25 bases in the middle. CDR3 protein: CASSRTTRGGGWYTF. As DNA, the CDR3 is TGTGCCAGCAGCCGGACGACGCGGGGTGGAGGATGGTACACCTTC.

This chain connects TRBV4-2 to TRBJ2-1, with D maybe TRBD2 (6 bases). The CDR3 is 16 amino acids. The germline gives CDR1 LGHNA, CDR2 YNFKEQ. The V gene lost 4 bases and the J gene lost 8 bases, with 21 bases spanning the gap. CDR3: CASSPDTGSRRDEQFF. The CDR3 DNA sequence: TGTGCCAGCAGCCCTGATACTGGAAGTCGGAGGGATGAGCAGTTCTTC.

The chain recombines TRBV6-1 with TRBJ1-4; D gene unclear. The CDR3 runs 17 residues. Germline loops: CDR1 MNHNS, CDR2 SASEGT. Trimming left V 4 bases short and J 2 bases short, with 17 bases between. CDR3 in amino acids: CASSAGWAGLTNEKLFF. As DNA, the CDR3 is TGTGCCAGCAGTGCGGGGTGGGCCGGGTTGACTAATGAAAAACTGTTTTTT.

CDR3 bases: TGTGCCAGCAGCCCCGGGAGTACGGCCGGAAACACCATATATTTT. This codes for CASSPGSTAGNTIYF. The chain joins TRBV6-2 or TRBV6-3 to TRBJ1-3; the D is unclear. Trimming pared 6 bases from V and 4 bases from J, leaving 16 bases between. This CDR3 contains 15 residues. Germline CDR1 reads MNHEY; CDR2 reads SVGEGT.

The chain uses TRBV30 and TRBJ2-7; possibly TRBD1 for D (5 bases). There are 12 residues in the CDR3. The germline gives CDR1 GTSNPN, CDR2 SVGIG (reference sequence). Deletions cut 1 base from V and 9 bases from J, with 13 bases between. The CDR3: CAWSAAGPWQYF. DNA for the CDR3: TGTGCCTGGAGTGCGGCAGGGCCATGGCAGTACTTC.

This clone was found a few times. The V gene is TRBV2, the J gene TRBJ1-6; D is uncertain. Trimming pared 7 bases from V and 5 bases from J, leaving 12 bases between. Germline V lookup: CDR1 SNHLY, CDR2 FYNNEI. The CDR3 loop spans 14 amino acids. The DNA of the CDR3 is TGTGCCAGCAATAGAACGCCGAATAATTCACCCCTCCACTTT. The encoded protein is CASNRTPNNSPLHF.

The CDR3 is CATSDPRDKPYEQYF. CDR3 bases: TGTGCCACCAGTGACCCCCGGGACAAGCCCTACGAGCAGTACTTC. The chain carries TRBV24-1 and TRBJ2-7; possibly TRBD1 for D (6 bases). The CDR3 has 15 residues. Germline loops: CDR1 KGHDR, CDR2 SFDVKD. With 4 bases removed from V and 2 bases from J, the gap between germline ends came to 14 bases.

The sample holds a few counts of this clone. V and J are TRBV7-3 and TRBJ2-3; TRBD2 agrees at 12 bases. The germline gives CDR1 SGHTA, CDR2 FQGTGA. The length of the CDR3 is 13 residues. Unmatched junction bases numbered 9, after V lost 5 bases and J lost 15 bases. Here the CDR3 reads CASSGTTSGSLYF. In DNA, the CDR3 is TGTGCCAGCAGCGGGACGACTAGCGGGAGTTTATATTTT.

The chain recombines TRBV28 with TRBJ2-1, with 8 bases aligning to TRBD1. CDR1 and CDR2 (germline): MDHEN, SYDVKM. The length of the CDR3 is 14 residues. V gave up 6 bases and J gave up 5 bases; unmatched junction bases: 6. The CDR3 reads CASRPGTGNNEQFF. The CDR3 coding sequence is TGTGCCAGCAGGCCGGGGACAGGTAACAATGAGCAGTTCTTC.

The chain links TRBV7-7 to TRBJ2-1; D call uncertain. The CDR3 contains 15 residues. Germline V CDR1 and CDR2: SSHAT, FNYEAQ (reference sequence). Trimming cost V 1 base and J 2 bases, with 9 bases left between them. DNA for the CDR3: TGTGCCAGCAGCTTAGATACGCAGACCTACAATGAGCAGTTCTTC. This sequence encodes CASSLDTQTYNEQFF.

The chain is built from TRBV5-1 and TRBJ1-2; TRBD1 matches 7 bases. There are 14 residues in the CDR3. V shed 4 bases, J shed 9 bases, and the junction held 12 bases outside the gene matches. Per the germline V gene, CDR1 is SGHRS and CDR2 is YFSETQ. The CDR3 loop is CASSIDRASVSYTF. As DNA, the CDR3 is TGCGCCAGCAGCATCGACAGGGCCAGTGTTAGCTACACCTTC.

The chain uses TRBV30 and TRBJ2-1; D perhaps matches TRBD2 (6 bases). There are 19 residues in the CDR3. Per the germline V gene, CDR1 is GTSNPN and CDR2 is SVGIG (reference sequence). Trimming cost V 2 bases and J 1 base, with 24 bases left between them. The CDR3 is CAWSHRSSGRSLSYNEQFF. Written as DNA, the CDR3 is TGTGCCTGGAGTCACCGTAGTAGCGGCCGATCCCTATCCTACAATGAGCAGTTCTTC.

The chain carries TRBV3-1 (or the pseudogene TRBV3-2) and TRBJ2-1; 9 bases agree with TRBD2. CDR3 length: 16 amino acids. The trim removed 4 bases at V and 3 bases at J, leaving 7 bases unmatched. Germline V CDR1 and CDR2: LGHDT, YNNKEL (reference sequence). DNA for the CDR3: TGTGCCAGCAGCCCCCTGACTAGCGGAATCTACAATGAGCAGTTCTTC. Translation gives CASSPLTSGIYNEQFF.

CDR3 region: CSVLRRAAYRPYGYTF. CDR3 nucleotides: TGCAGCGTCCTTCGGAGGGCCGCCTACCGACCCTATGGCTACACCTTC. V usage is TRBV29-1 and J usage is TRBJ1-2; no clear D. This CDR3 has 16 residues. The V gene's germline CDR1 is SQVTM and CDR2 ANQGSEA. Trimming cost V 6 bases and J 4 bases, with 24 bases left between them.

The sample holds many counts of this clone. The CDR3, as DNA: TGCGCCAGCAGCCGAAAGACAGGGGGTTATCCACCCCTCCACTTT. Its protein is CASSRKTGGYPPLHF. The genes are TRBV4-3 and TRBJ1-6; 9 bases map to TRBD1. The CDR3 extends over 15 amino acids. In germline, CDR1 is LGHNA, CDR2 YSLEER. Trimming removed 4 bases from V and 11 bases from J; junction bases left unmatched: 9.

This chain links TRBV19 with TRBJ1-1; D gene ambiguous. There are 12 residues in the CDR3. V gave up 6 bases and J gave up 2 bases, with 7 bases separating them. Germline V gene sequence: CDR1 LNHDA, CDR2 SQIVND (reference sequence). This chain's CDR3 is CASSQTNTEAFF. The CDR3 coding sequence is TGTGCCAGTAGCCAGACAAACACTGAAGCTTTCTTT.